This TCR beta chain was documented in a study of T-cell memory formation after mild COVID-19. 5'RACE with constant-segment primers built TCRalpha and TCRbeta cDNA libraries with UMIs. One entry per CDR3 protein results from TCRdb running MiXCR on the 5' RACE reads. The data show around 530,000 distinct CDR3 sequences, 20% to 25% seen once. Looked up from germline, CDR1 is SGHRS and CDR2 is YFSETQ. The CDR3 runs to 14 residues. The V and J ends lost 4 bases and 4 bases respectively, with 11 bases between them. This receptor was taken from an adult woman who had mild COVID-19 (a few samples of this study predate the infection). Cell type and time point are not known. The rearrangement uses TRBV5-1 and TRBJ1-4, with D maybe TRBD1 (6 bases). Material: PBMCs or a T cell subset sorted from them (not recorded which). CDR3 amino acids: CASSAGQYNEKLFF. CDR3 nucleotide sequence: TGCGCCAGCAGCGCTGGACAGTATAATGAAAAACTGTTTTTT.